This TCR beta chain is drawn from a study of OX40 agonist ivuxolimab in advanced cancers. For the study in its entirety: Ivuxolimab, which targeted the costimulatory receptor OX40 (CD134), was an agonistic, fully human IgG2 monoclonal antibody. Intravenous ivuxolimab was administered to patients every 2 weeks at six dose levels: 0.01, 0.1, 0.3, 1.5, 3 and 10 mg/kg. Of the roughly 52 patients in dose escalation, about 20 had hepatocellular carcinoma, about 15 had melanoma, 9 had renal cell carcinoma and 9 had head and neck cancer. In the dose-escalation cohort, 82.7% of patients were male, and the mean age was approximately 55 years, with a range of 23 to 79. Prior anti-PD-1, anti-PD-L1 or anti-CTLA-4 therapy was permitted, and approximately 40% of dose-escalation patients had received checkpoint inhibitors. Partial responses were achieved by three dose-escalation patients, of whom one had hepatocellular carcinoma and two had cutaneous melanoma. Peripheral TCRbeta sequencing aimed to test whether ivuxolimab altered TCR sequence diversity and caused clonal T-cell expansion. The paper reports the monotherapy dose-escalation portion (N ≈ 50 patients) of the phase I ivuxolimab trial. Study-wide findings and limitations: Low levels of normalized T-cell clonal expansion were also seen in some patients who did not respond. At doses of 0.1 to 3.0 mg/kg, clonal expansion of both CD4+ and CD8+ T cells in blood was seen between baseline and week 6. In the 0.1-3.0 mg/kg groups, partial responders had among the lowest normalized peripheral clonal expansion, particularly in CD8+ T cells. The antigen specificity of the peripheral T cells that underwent clonal expansion was not determined. On average, CD8+ T cells showed more expanded clones than CD4+ T cells after ivuxolimab.

Genomic DNA was isolated from the sorted cells so that the TCRbeta CDR3 region could be sequenced. The immunoSEQ Assay was used for sequencing of TCRbeta CDR3 regions. The table comes from immuneACCESS by way of TCRdb, which keeps in-frame sequences with V and J called. Part of the clones is missing from these tables; in studies checked, under half for an unresolved V gene and the rest for unknown reasons. The sample has about 27,000 clones on record, 88% of them singletons. Of the sample, 20% to 25% falls within the top ten clones. CDR1 MNHEY and CDR2 SMNVEV are derived from the germline V gene (reference sequence). The junction carries 12 bases between V and J, which are trimmed by 0 bases and 4 bases respectively. The CDR3 starts with the cysteine, ends with the phenylalanine, and has 15 residues. The read is trimmed to its CDR3 DNA, 45 bases read in frame from base 1. This clone has a single count. The clone's antigen remains unknown. Base qualities are not at hand, and no much larger clone is one base apart.

The trial excluded patients who had a history of autoimmune disease or were on systemic immunosuppression. In every dose cohort, peripheral blood was drawn for TCR sequencing at baseline, cycle 4 day 1, and cycle 7 day 1. The samples were drawn from a first-in-human, open-label, multicenter phase I dose-escalation trial of ivuxolimab. Adults with locally advanced or metastatic head and neck squamous cell, hepatocellular, melanoma or renal cell carcinoma were enrolled in the trial. Before TCR sequencing, CD4+ and CD8+ T cells were separately sorted from peripheral blood. This sequence uses TRBV27 and TRBJ1-2; no confident D gene assignment can be made. This TCR was sampled from an adult with an advanced solid tumor such as melanoma, head and neck, liver or kidney cancer. Specimen: CD4+ or CD8+ T cells sorted from blood, collected in a trial of the OX40 agonist ivuxolimab. DNA sequence: TGTGCCAGCAGTTTATCCCTCGGAGGGTTCTATGGCTACACCTTC. This sequence encodes CASSLSLGGFYGYTF.